These T cell receptor beta chains were read from a single sample in a study of lymphopenia after photon versus proton radiotherapy. TCRdb's copy holds only in-frame clones and misses some; the assay was immunoSEQ multiplex PCR. The sample yields about 50,000 clones, 65% to 85% seen once. Sequenced here: peripheral blood, sampled from a patient treated with photon-based radiotherapy. The receptor set was obtained from a man in his forties or fifties with gastric cancer. Each CDR3 is given without its conserved first and last residue. D genes are given only for firm matches.

TRBD1 | TRBJ2-3 | TRBV19 | ASNEGAVSRTQY
TRBD2 | TRBJ2-1 | TRBV2 | ASRGTSGSSEQF
. | TRBJ2-7 | TRBV28 | ASTDRPSYEQY
. | TRBJ2-1 | TRBV7-3 | ASSSNTVAYNEQF
. | TRBJ2-5 | TRBV19 | ASSMGQGYKTQY
TRBD1 | TRBJ2-4 | TRBV15 | ATSRPGQGNIQY
. | TRBJ2-1 | TRBV7-2 | ASSSLLGQF
. | TRBJ2-5 | TRBV6-6 | ASSRETQY
TRBD2 | TRBJ2-3 | TRBV6-5 | ASSTQTSQDTQY
. | TRBJ2-7 | TRBV6-5 | ASSYSSGNGEQY
TRBD1 | TRBJ1-2 | TRBV5-5 | ASSLDRGYGYT
TRBD1 | TRBJ1-1 | TRBV19 | ASSYRDRVLAF
TRBD1 | TRBJ2-1 | TRBV18 | ASSPPGGGTGDNEQF
. | TRBJ1-1 | TRBV30 | AWTGQNTEAF
. | TRBJ2-7 | TRBV11-3 | ASSAGGGGMYEQY
. | TRBJ1-4 | TRBV5-1 | ASSLNSATNEKLF
TRBD2 | TRBJ2-2 | TRBV9 | ASSEKRDGTGELF
. | TRBJ2-3 | TRBV19 | ASSVMAASTDTQY
. | TRBJ2-1 | TRBV11-2 | ASSSGVWGGQF
TRBD1 | TRBJ1-2 | TRBV28 | ASSLPVPDRDYGYT
. | TRBJ2-5 | TRBV25-1 | ASSDRGRGQETQY
TRBD2 | TRBJ2-5 | TRBV6-1 | ASSELGGSQETQY
. | TRBJ2-1 | TRBV28 | ASSPGGPLNEQF
. | TRBJ2-2 | TRBV30 | AWSGLPSGELF
. | TRBJ2-5 | TRBV4-1 | ASRGTKETQY
. | TRBJ1-2 | TRBV19 | ASKEEDQFYGYT
. | TRBJ2-1 | TRBV19 | ASRQAGPGSYNEQF
TRBD1 | TRBJ2-7 | TRBV2 | ASSPGTGGLDEQY
TRBD1 | TRBJ2-1 | TRBV4-1 | ASSRGQDYNEQF
TRBD1 | TRBJ1-2 | TRBV5-1 | ASSLGDRDGYT
. | TRBJ2-5 | TRBV5-8 | ASSRAGRGLETQY
. | TRBJ2-1 | TRBV7-2 | ASTPRSGLSYNEQF
TRBD2 | TRBJ2-1 | TRBV29-1 | SVGKGLGYNEQF
. | TRBJ1-6 | TRBV28 | ASSGSSYNSPLH
. | TRBJ2-7 | TRBV2 | ASGSRGRSYEQY
. | TRBJ1-3 | TRBV11-2 | ASSLLYHIGGNTIY
. | TRBJ1-1 | TRBV18 | ASSPKGRTEAF
. | TRBJ2-3 | TRBV21-1 | ASSKGEDRERTDTQY
. | TRBJ2-7 | TRBV9 | ASSVGGAKGYEQY
. | TRBJ1-1 | TRBV2 | ASSVLEAF
. | TRBJ2-3 | TRBV7-2 | ASSLGALGISTDTQY
. | TRBJ1-5 | TRBV28 | ASSFSLLQVGQPQH